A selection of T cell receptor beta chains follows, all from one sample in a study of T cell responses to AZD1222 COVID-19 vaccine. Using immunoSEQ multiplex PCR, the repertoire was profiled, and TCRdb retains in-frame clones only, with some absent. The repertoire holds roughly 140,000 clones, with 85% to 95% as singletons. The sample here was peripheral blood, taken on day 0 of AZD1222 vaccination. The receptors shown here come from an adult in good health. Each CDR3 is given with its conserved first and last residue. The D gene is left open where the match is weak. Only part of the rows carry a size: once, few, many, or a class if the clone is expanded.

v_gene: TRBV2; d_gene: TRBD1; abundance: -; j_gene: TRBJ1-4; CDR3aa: CASSKPGQGEKLFF; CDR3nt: TGTGCCAGCAGCAAACCGGGACAGGGAGAAAAACTGTTTTTT
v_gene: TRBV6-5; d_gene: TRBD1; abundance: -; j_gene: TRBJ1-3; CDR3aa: CASSYSGTGFGNTIYF; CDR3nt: TGTGCCAGCAGTTACTCCGGGACAGGGTTCGGAAACACCATATATTTT
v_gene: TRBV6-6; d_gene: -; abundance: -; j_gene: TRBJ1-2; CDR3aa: CASSFLLRDGYTF; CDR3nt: TGTGCCAGCAGCTTCTTACTCCGGGATGGCTACACCTTC
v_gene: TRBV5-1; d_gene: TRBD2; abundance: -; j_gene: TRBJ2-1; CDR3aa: CASNPAGGPEEQFF; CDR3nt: TGCGCCAGCAACCCAGCGGGAGGGCCAGAGGAGCAGTTCTTC
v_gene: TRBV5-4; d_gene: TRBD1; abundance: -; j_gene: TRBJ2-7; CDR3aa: CASSSNPGTGGGEQYF; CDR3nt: TGTGCCAGCAGCTCGAACCCCGGGACAGGGGGCGGGGAGCAGTACTTC
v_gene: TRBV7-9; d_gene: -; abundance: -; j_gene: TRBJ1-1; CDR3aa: CASSLGVLGVSEAFF; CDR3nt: TGTGCCAGCAGCTTAGGCGTATTGGGGGTTTCTGAAGCTTTCTTT
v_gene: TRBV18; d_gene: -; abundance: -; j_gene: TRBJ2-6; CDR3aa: CASSPPRGESGANVLTF; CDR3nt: TGTGCCAGCTCACCCCCGCGGGGTGAGTCTGGGGCCAACGTCCTGACTTTC
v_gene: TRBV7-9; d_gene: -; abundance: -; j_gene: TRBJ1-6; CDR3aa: CASSLETENSPLHF; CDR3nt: TGTGCCAGCAGCTTAGAGACTGAGAATTCACCCCTCCACTTT
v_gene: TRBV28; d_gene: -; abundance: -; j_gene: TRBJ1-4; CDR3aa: CASSLNEKLFF; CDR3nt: TGTGCCAGCAGTTTAAATGAAAAACTGTTTTTT
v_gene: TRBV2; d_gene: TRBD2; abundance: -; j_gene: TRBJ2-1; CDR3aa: CASSETSGRGEQFF; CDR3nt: TGTGCCAGCAGTGAAACTAGCGGGAGGGGTGAGCAGTTCTTC
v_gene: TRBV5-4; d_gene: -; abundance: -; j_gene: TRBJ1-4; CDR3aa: CASSLRGTPEKLFF; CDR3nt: TGTGCCAGCAGCTTGAGGGGGACACCCGAAAAACTGTTTTTT
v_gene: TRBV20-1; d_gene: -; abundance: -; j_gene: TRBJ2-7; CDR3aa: CSASEGRGLGEQYF; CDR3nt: TGCAGTGCTAGTGAGGGGCGGGGGCTCGGGGAGCAGTACTTC
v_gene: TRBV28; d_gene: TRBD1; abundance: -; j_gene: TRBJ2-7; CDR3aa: CASRERDSTPYEQYF; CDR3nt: TGTGCCAGCAGGGAACGGGACAGTACTCCCTACGAGCAGTACTTC
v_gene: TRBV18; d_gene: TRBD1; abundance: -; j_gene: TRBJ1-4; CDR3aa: CASSSDRGLNEKLFF; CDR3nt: TGTGCCAGCTCATCCGACAGGGGGCTTAATGAAAAACTGTTTTTT
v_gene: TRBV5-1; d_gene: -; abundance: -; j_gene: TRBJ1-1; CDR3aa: CASSFDSLNTEAFF; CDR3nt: TGCGCCAGCAGCTTCGACAGCTTGAACACTGAAGCTTTCTTT
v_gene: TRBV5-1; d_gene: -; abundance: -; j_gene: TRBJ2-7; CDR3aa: CASSYTLQVAEQYF; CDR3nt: TGCGCCAGCAGCTACACTTTACAGGTAGCCGAGCAGTACTTC
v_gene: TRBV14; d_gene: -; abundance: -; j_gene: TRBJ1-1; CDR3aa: CASSQDRSTRVETEAFF; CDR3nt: TGTGCCAGCAGCCAAGATAGGTCGACGCGGGTCGAAACTGAAGCTTTCTTT
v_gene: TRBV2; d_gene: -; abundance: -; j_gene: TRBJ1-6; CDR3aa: CASSRGSSYNSPLHF; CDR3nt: TGTGCCAGCAGTCGAGGGAGCTCCTATAATTCACCCCTCCACTTT
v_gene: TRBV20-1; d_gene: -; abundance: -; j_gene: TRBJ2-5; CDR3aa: CSAGSGETQYF; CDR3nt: TGCAGTGCTGGCTCCGGGGAGACCCAGTACTTC
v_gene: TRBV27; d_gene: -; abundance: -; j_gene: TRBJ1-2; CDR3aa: CASSLSPGLNYGYTF; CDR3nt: TGTGCCAGCAGTTTATCACCGGGACTTAACTATGGCTACACCTTC
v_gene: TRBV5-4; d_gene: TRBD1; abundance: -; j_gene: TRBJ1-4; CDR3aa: CASSQATGEEKLFF; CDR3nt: TGTGCCAGCAGCCAAGCTACAGGGGAAGAAAAACTGTTTTTT
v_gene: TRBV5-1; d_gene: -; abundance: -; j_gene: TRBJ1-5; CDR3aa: CASSLTGSSNQPQHF; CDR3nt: TGCGCCAGCAGCTTAACAGGGAGTAGCAATCAGCCCCAGCATTTT
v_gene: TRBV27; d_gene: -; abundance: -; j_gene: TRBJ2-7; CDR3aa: CASSLSWRQRNSYEQYF; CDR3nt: TGTGCCAGCAGTTTATCCTGGAGACAGCGAAACTCCTACGAGCAGTACTTC
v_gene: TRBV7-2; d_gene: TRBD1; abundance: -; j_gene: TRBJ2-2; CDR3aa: CASSLFPGQGSTGELFF; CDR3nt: TGTGCCAGCAGCCTGTTCCCCGGACAGGGTTCAACCGGGGAGCTGTTTTTT
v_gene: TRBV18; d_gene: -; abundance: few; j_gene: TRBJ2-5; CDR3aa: CASSPRDTPGETQYF; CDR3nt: TGTGCCAGCTCACCGCGGGACACGCCAGGGGAGACCCAGTACTTC
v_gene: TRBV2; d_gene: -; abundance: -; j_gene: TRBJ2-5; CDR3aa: CASSGVAGQETQYF; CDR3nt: TGTGCCAGCTCGGGGGTGGCGGGGCAAGAGACCCAGTACTTC
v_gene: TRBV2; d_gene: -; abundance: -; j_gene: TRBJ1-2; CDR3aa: CASSTLANYGYTF; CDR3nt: TGTGCCAGCTCGACACTAGCTAACTATGGCTACACCTTC
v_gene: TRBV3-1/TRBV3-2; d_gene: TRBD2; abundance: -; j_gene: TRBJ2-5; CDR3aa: CASSHSPGTMRGETQYF; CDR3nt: TGTGCCAGCAGCCATAGTCCCGGGACTATGCGGGGAGAGACCCAGTACTTC
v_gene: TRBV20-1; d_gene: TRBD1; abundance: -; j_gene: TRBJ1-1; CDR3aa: CSAFGQGGFF; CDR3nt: TGCAGTGCTTTCGGACAGGGGGGATTCTTT
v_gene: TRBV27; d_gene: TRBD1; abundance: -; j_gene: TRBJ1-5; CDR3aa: CASKRGTGDYSNQPQHF; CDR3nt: TGTGCCAGCAAAAGGGGGACAGGGGATTATAGCAATCAGCCCCAGCATTTT
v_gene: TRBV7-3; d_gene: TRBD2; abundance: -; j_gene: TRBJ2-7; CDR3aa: CASSLSAGAGGEQYF; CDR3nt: TGTGCCAGCAGCTTATCCGCGGGAGCTGGGGGGGAGCAGTACTTC
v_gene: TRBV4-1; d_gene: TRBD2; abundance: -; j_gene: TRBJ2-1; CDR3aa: CASSQFVSGGAEGGEQFF; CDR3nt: TGCGCCAGCAGCCAATTCGTTAGCGGGGGGGCGGAAGGAGGTGAGCAGTTCTTC
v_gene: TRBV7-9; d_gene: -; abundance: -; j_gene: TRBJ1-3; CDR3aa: CASSPSGQARNTIYF; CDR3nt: TGTGCCAGCAGCCCCTCCGGCCAAGCCCGAAACACCATATATTTT
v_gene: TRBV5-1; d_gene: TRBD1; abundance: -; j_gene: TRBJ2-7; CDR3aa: CASRGQGSYEQYF; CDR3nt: TGCGCCTCCCGGGGACAGGGGTCCTACGAGCAGTACTTC
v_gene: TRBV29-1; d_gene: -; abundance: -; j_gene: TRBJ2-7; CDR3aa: CSVRGISDEQYF; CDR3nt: TGCAGCGTTAGGGGGATCAGCGACGAGCAGTACTTC
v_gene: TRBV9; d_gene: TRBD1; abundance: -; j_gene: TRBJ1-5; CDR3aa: CASSVGPGVGTGYQPQHF; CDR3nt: TGTGCCAGCAGCGTAGGTCCGGGAGTCGGGACAGGGTATCAGCCCCAGCATTTT
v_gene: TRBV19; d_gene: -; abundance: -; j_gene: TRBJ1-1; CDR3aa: CASSIDTPPEAFF; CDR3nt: TGTGCCAGTAGTATAGATACGCCCCCTGAAGCTTTCTTT
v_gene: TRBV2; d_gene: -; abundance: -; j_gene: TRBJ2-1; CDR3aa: CASNRDLTLDNEQFF; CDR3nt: TGTGCCAGCAACCGGGACCTCACCTTGGACAATGAGCAGTTCTTC
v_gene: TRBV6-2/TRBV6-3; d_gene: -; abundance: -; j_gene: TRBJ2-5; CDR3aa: CASSYGTNEYQETQYF; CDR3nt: TGTGCCAGCAGTTATGGGACAAACGAGTACCAAGAGACCCAGTACTTC
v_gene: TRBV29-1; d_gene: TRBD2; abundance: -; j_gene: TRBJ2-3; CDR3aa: CSVPSGSLSDTQYF; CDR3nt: TGCAGCGTCCCCAGCGGGAGTTTATCGGATACGCAGTATTTT
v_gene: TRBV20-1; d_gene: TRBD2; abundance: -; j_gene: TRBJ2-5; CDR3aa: CSASSGQRERETQYF; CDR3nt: TGCAGTGCTAGTTCAGGACAGCGGGAGAGAGAGACCCAGTACTTC
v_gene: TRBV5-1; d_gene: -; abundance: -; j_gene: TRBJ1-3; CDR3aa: CASSLDPISGNTIYF; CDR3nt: TGCGCCAGCAGCTTGGACCCGATCTCTGGAAACACCATATATTTT
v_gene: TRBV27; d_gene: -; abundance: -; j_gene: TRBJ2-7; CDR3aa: CASTDSQQKGSYEQYF; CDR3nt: TGTGCCAGCACTGACAGCCAACAGAAGGGGTCCTACGAGCAGTACTTC
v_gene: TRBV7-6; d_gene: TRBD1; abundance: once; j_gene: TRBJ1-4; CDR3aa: CASSLAGQGNEKLFF; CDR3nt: TGTGCCAGCAGCTTGGCCGGACAGGGGAATGAAAAACTGTTTTTT
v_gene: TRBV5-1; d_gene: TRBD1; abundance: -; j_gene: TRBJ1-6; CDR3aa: CASSLGGTDNSPLHF; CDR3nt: TGCGCCAGCAGCTTGGGGGGGACAGATAATTCACCCCTCCACTTT
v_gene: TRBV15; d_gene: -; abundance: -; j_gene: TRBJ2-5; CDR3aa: CATSREDTWETQYF; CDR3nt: TGTGCCACCAGCAGAGAAGACACCTGGGAGACCCAGTACTTC
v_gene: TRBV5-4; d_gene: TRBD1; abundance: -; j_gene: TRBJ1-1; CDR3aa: CASSRDRGLQGAFF; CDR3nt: TGTGCCAGCAGCCGAGACAGGGGGCTACAAGGAGCTTTCTTT
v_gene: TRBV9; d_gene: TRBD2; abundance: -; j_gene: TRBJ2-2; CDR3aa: CASSVGGRVGGELFF; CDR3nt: TGTGCCAGCAGCGTAGGAGGGAGGGTTGGCGGGGAGCTGTTTTTT
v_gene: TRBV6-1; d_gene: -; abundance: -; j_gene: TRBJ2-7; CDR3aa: CASSDPGIYEQYF; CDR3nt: TGTGCCAGCAGTGACCCGGGAATCTACGAGCAGTACTTC
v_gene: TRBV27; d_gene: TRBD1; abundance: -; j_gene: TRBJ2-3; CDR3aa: CASSPGQGGDTQYF; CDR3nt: TGTGCCAGCAGCCCAGGACAGGGGGGGGATACGCAGTATTTT
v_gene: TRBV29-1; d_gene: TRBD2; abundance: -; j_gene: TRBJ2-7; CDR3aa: CSVEGRVAGGSYEQYF; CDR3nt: TGCAGCGTTGAAGGAAGGGTAGCGGGAGGCTCCTACGAGCAGTACTTC
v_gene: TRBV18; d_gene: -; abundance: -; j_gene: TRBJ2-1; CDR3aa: CASSPPPKIIDNEQFF; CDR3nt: TGTGCCAGCTCACCACCGCCGAAGATCATAGACAATGAGCAGTTCTTC
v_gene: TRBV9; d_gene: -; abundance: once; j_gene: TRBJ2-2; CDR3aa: CASSVVLGGTGELFF; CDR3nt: TGTGCCAGCAGCGTAGTGCTAGGGGGCACCGGGGAGCTGTTTTTT
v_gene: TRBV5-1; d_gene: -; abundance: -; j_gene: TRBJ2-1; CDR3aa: CASSLAQGGYNEQFF; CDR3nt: TGCGCCAGCAGCTTGGCCCAAGGGGGGTACAATGAGCAGTTCTTC
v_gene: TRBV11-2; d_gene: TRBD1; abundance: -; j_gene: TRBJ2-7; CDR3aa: CASSLTGTGFNEQYF; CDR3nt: TGTGCCAGCAGCTTGACCGGGACAGGGTTCAACGAGCAGTACTTC